This T cell receptor beta chain was retrieved from a study of shared clonotypes between healthy human individuals. A remark on this clone: What it recognizes is unknown. Other DNA sequences in the sample encode the same CDR3.

Trimming shortened V by 8 bases and J by 0 bases, and 14 bases separated the two germline ends. Looked up from germline, CDR1 is SNHLY and CDR2 is FYNNEI. CDR3 length equals 15 residues. TCRdb's table, derived via immunoSEQ multiplex PCR, lists solely in-frame clones and lacks some. The data show 1.6 million or so clones, 98% seen once. The study's findings and limits: Around 5% was the fraction of naive CD4 clonotypes found shared across a handful of donors.

The sample was naive CD4+ T cells sorted from blood. Described subset: CD45RA+ positively selected. The chain recombines TRBV2 with TRBJ2-1; perhaps TRBD2 as D (6 bases). The clonotype comes from a man aged 25-40 years in good health. CDR3 coding DNA: TGTGCCAGCTCCGGAGGGCCCAGCTCCTACAATGAGCAGTTCTTC. It translates to CASSGGPSSYNEQFF.